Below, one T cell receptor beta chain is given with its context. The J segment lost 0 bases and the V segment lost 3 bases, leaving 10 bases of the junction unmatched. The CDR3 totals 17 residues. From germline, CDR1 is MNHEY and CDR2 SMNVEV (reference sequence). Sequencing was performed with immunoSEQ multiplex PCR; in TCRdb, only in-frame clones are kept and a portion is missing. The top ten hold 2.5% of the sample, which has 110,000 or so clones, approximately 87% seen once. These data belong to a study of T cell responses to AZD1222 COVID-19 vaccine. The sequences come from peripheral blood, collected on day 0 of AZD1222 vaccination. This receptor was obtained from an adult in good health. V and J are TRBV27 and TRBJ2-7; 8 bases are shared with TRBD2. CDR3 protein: CASSFFRTSGNSYEQYF. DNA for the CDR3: TGTGCCAGCAGTTTTTTCCGTACTAGCGGAAACTCCTACGAGCAGTACTTC.